This record covers a single TCR beta chain. Its antigen is unidentified. Researchers made TCR beta libraries by using iRepertoire HTBI primers and running Arm-PCR on CDR3 regions. TCRdb analysed the multiplex PCR reads with MiXCR anew, one entry per CDR3 protein. This table holds about 620,000 distinct CDR3 sequences, around 15% found once. The time point denotes: newly diagnosed GD, antithyroid drugs for less than 3 months. Preparation of the TCR library used RNA extracted from PBMCs. The sample originates from a study of regulatory T cells in long-lasting Graves disease. Whole-study results and caveats: Under persistent disease, TRBV28, TRBJ1-2 and TRBJ2-5 were used preferentially.

Trimming took 3 bases from V and 3 from J; bases not matched to a gene: 7. Germline-derived CDR1 and CDR2 are LGHNA and YNFKEQ. There are 15 residues in the CDR3. This same sample was also part of a study on T cells in Graves' hyperthyroidism and ophthalmopathy.

This clonotype was obtained from a woman in her twenties or thirties with Graves disease. The V gene is TRBV4-2, the J gene TRBJ1-1, with 7 bases fitting TRBD1. The sequenced sample was peripheral blood mononuclear cells (PBMCs), obtained at new diagnosis, from a patient treated with antithyroid drugs. The CDR3 DNA follows: TGTGCCAGCAGCCAGGGTCGGACAGGCCACACTGAAGCTTTCTTT. This codes for CASSQGRTGHTEAFF.